Below are 14 T cell receptor beta chains sequenced from a single sample in a study of cytomegalovirus exposure and HLA in healthy donors. PCR involved 60 Vbeta and 13 Jbeta primers. Only in-frame clones appear in the TCRdb table, and some are missing; sequencing was by immunoSEQ multiplex PCR. The profile shows about 160,000 clones, 80% of them singletons. The sequencing sample was made of PBMCs. Source of these receptors: a woman between 45 and 65 years old in good health and CMV-seropositive.

The count of this clone is one. The rearrangement joins TRBV7-9 to TRBJ2-5; 7 bases align to TRBD1. The J call is in doubt because the DNA end fits TRBJ2-7 better. Germline assignment: CDR1 SEHNR and CDR2 FQNEAQ (reference sequence). The CDR3 loop spans 14 amino acids. The CDR3 sequence is CASSLGQWSYEQYF. The CDR3 bases are TGTGCCAGCAGCTTGGGACAGTGGTCATACGAGCAGTACTTC.

This clone came up a few times. The chain carries TRBV2 and TRBJ2-1, with 8 bases that match TRBD2. CDR3 length equals 15 residues. The V gene's germline CDR1 is SNHLY and CDR2 FYNNEI. Germline trimming cut 6 bases from V and 0 bases from J; bases unmatched to any gene: 4. The CDR3, as DNA: TGTGCCAGCAGGTCAAGCGGGAGCTCCTACAATGAGCAGTTCTTC. The encoded protein is CASRSSGSSYNEQFF.

CDR3 sequence: CASRVSGETTGEQYF. CDR3 coding DNA: TGTGCCAGCAGGGTTAGCGGGGAAACTACGGGGGAGCAGTACTTC. V usage is TRBV28 and J usage is TRBJ2-7; 8 bases line up with TRBD2. The CDR3 totals 15 residues. Trimming took 6 bases from V and 7 from J; bases not matched to a gene: 14. Germline V gene sequence: CDR1 MDHEN, CDR2 SYDVKM.

The rearrangement links TRBV18 to TRBJ2-7; a weak D match, TRBD2 (5 bases). Germline CDR1 reads KGHSH; CDR2 reads LQKENI. Trimming pared 1 base from V and 6 bases from J, leaving 10 bases between. The CDR3 is 13 amino acids. CDR3 sequence reads: CASSPRGPGEQYF. CDR3 DNA sequence: TGTGCCAGCTCACCACGAGGGCCCGGCGAGCAGTACTTC.

The rearrangement uses TRBV5-6 and TRBJ2-7; possibly TRBD1 for D (5 bases). Deletions cut 2 bases from V and 2 bases from J, with 8 bases between. The CDR3 has 13 residues. Germline values: CDR1 SGHDT, CDR2 YYEEEE. CDR3 coding DNA: TGTGCCAGCAGCTTCACAGGAACCTACGAGCAGTACTTC. Translating it yields CASSFTGTYEQYF.

This clone was picked up a small number of times. The chain uses TRBV6-5 and TRBJ2-3; 10 nucleotides line up with TRBD2. This CDR3 comprises 14 residues. With 5 bases clipped from V and 2 bases from J, the junction kept 1 base outside the gene matches. Per germline, CDR1 MNHEY and CDR2 SVGAGI. This CDR3 reads CASSSGGATDTQYF. DNA of the CDR3: TGTGCCAGCAGTAGCGGGGGGGCCACAGATACGCAGTATTTT.

V is TRBV21-1 and J is TRBJ1-1; the table gives TRBD1 as D, unverified against the DNA. TRBV21-1 is marked as a pseudogene. The CDR3 loop spans 12 amino acids. CDR3 in DNA: TGTGCCAGACAGTCTGATCTCTCTGAAGCTTTCTTT. Translating gives CARQSDLSEAFF.

The V call is TRBV28, the J call TRBJ2-3; D perhaps matches TRBD1 (6 bases). The CDR3 totals 16 residues. Germline values: CDR1 MDHEN, CDR2 SYDVKM. The V gene lost 5 bases and the J gene lost 3 bases, with 18 bases spanning the gap. The CDR3 reads CASSLDPGQLTDTQYF. The CDR3 DNA follows: TGTGCCAGCAGTCTCGATCCGGGACAACTAACAGATACGCAGTATTTT.

The chain has TRBV4-2 and TRBJ2-1; a weak D match, TRBD2 (5 bases). The length of the CDR3 is 14 residues. V lost 4 bases and J lost 2, with 9 bases in between. CDR1 LGHNA and CDR2 YNFKEQ come from the germline V gene. This chain's CDR3 is CASSLTGTYNEQFF. CDR3 nucleotide sequence: TGTGCCAGCAGCCTTACCGGGACCTACAATGAGCAGTTCTTC.

This clone came up once. The chain uses TRBV25-1 and TRBJ1-2, with 7 nucleotides matching TRBD1. CDR3 length: 15 amino acids. The V gene's germline CDR1 is MGHDK and CDR2 SYGVNS. Trimming cost V 3 bases and J 1 base; bases outside gene matches: 5. CDR3 sequence (DNA): TGTGCCAGCAGTGACCCCGGGACAGTTAACTATGGCTACACCTTC. This gives the protein CASSDPGTVNYGYTF.

The chain is built from TRBV29-1 and TRBJ1-2; D remains ambiguous. This CDR3 has 15 amino acids. The germline gives CDR1 SQVTM, CDR2 ANQGSEA. V shed 3 bases and J shed 1 base, with 15 bases lying between them. The CDR3 loop reads CSVDSGARHNYGYTF. CDR3 in DNA: TGCAGCGTTGATAGTGGTGCCAGGCATAACTATGGCTACACCTTC.

The chain links TRBV5-4 to TRBJ2-2, with 7 bases identical to TRBD2. CDR3 size: 16 residues. Germline V gene lookup returns CDR1 SGHNT and CDR2 YYREEE (reference sequence). V dropped 0 bases and J dropped 0; count of bases not matched to a gene: 2. This chain's CDR3 is CASSLASGTNTGELFF. CDR3 in DNA: TGTGCCAGCAGCTTGGCTAGCGGTACGAACACCGGGGAGCTGTTTTTT. The variable domain in full, with the rest retrieved from reference TRBV5-4 and TRBJ2-2, is ETGVTQSPTHLIKTRGQQVTLRCSSQSGHNTVSWYQQALGQGPQFIFQYYREEENGRGNFPPRFSGLQFPNYSSELNVNALELDDSALYLCASSLASGTNTGELFFGEGSRLTVL.

This rearrangement joins TRBV27 to TRBJ1-1; 7 bases fit TRBD1. J was trimmed by 11 bases and V by 6 bases; bases with no gene match: 9. From germline, CDR1 is MNHEY and CDR2 SMNVEV (reference sequence). The CDR3 runs 12 residues. The CDR3 bases are TGTGCCAGCAGCAGCCGACAGGGTCAGGCTTTCTTT. This translates into CASSSRQGQAFF.

V is TRBV19 and J is TRBJ1-5; 7 bases are shared with TRBD1. The CDR3 sequence is 15 residues long. V lost 0 bases, J lost 6 bases, and 5 bases stayed unmatched. Germline V gene lookup returns CDR1 LNHDA and CDR2 SQIVND (reference sequence). This CDR3 is CASSIERNRGQPQHF. CDR3 DNA: TGTGCCAGTAGTATAGAGCGGAACAGGGGTCAGCCCCAGCATTTT.